This paragraph covers one T cell receptor beta chain sequence. Its antigen is unidentified. This entry belongs to a study of cytomegalovirus exposure and HLA in healthy donors. Study-level results: Earlier analysis found most TCR beta V segments productive about 87% or about 30% of the time.

Use of 60 Vbeta and 13 Jbeta primers characterized the PCR. Generated by immunoSEQ multiplex PCR, the TCRdb table keeps only in-frame clones and is missing some. This repertoire shows around 30,000 clones, 85% to 90% found once; its top ten account for roughly 2.5%. CDR3 size: 14 residues. CDR1 MGHDK and CDR2 SYGVNS come from the germline V gene. The V end was cut by 4 bases, the J end by 0 bases, with 8 bases between. The specimen was PBMCs. The genes are TRBV25-1 and TRBJ2-3; perhaps TRBD2 as D (5 bases). The sequence derives from a boy younger than 18 in good health and CMV-seronegative. The CDR3 region has the DNA TGTGCCAGCAGTGGGACTGGTAGCACAGATACGCAGTATTTT. It specifies CASSGTGSTDTQYF.